Listed here are 23 T cell receptor beta chains from one sample, sequenced in a study of metastatic and nonmetastatic thyroid tumors. There were no patients who had received any treatment before thyroid surgery. Via MiXCR, TCRdb re-called the PCR reads. The sample carries around 18,000 clones, about 33% recorded once. The material sequenced was tumor tissue. The receptors originated from a male donor with papillary thyroid cancer or a benign thyroid nodule (not recorded which). Some clones in this sample may be carry-over from other donors' samples.

This clone turned up a few times. The chain combines TRBV12-3 or TRBV12-4 with TRBJ1-2; maybe TRBD1 (5 bases). Trimming took 0 bases from V and 4 from J, leaving 9 bases between them. This CDR3 is 14 amino acids long. The CDR3 spells CASSLAGVGYGYTF. The CDR3 region has the DNA TGTGCCAGCAGTTTAGCAGGGGTAGGCTATGGCTACACCTTC.

This clone showed up many times. This chain links TRBV30 with TRBJ2-1; the match to TRBD2 covers 11 bases. Germline lookup yields CDR1 GTSNPN and CDR2 SVGIG (reference sequence). This CDR3 region has 13 residues. Losses at the gene ends were 2 bases for V and 14 bases for J; bases not matched to a gene: 8. CDR3 amino acids: CAWSTGTSGIKFF. CDR3 DNA sequence: TGTGCCTGGAGTACGGGGACTAGCGGAATTAAGTTCTTC.

J is TRBJ2-7 and V is TRBV9, with a weak D call TRBD2 (6 bases). Trimming left V 4 bases short and J 5 bases short, with 19 bases between. Germline V gives CDR1 SGDLS, CDR2 YYNGEE. CDR3 length equals 15 residues. Here the CDR3 DNA reads TGTGCCAGCAGCCCAGTGGGGGGAATCGGGGACGAGCAGTACTTC. Amino acid sequence: CASSPVGGIGDEQYF.

This chain links TRBV11-2 with TRBJ2-3, with TRBD2 matching 11 bases. This CDR3 has 15 amino acids. The junction had 4 bases not matched to a gene; V was cut back by 1 base and J by 7 bases. From germline, CDR1 is SGHAT and CDR2 FQNNGV. This CDR3 reads CASSLGSGRGNTQYF. In DNA, the CDR3 is TGTGCCAGCAGCTTAGGTAGCGGGAGGGGAAATACGCAGTATTTT.

This clone was seen repeatedly, ten times or more. Just one base apart from a much larger clone, this may be a read error. The CDR3: CASSLGQAGDTEAFF. The CDR3 DNA is TGCGCCAGCAGCCTCGGACAGGCAGGGGACACTGAAGCTTTCTTT. The chain carries TRBV5-1 and TRBJ1-1; 7 nucleotides agree with TRBD1. This CDR3 has 15 amino acids. V lost 4 bases to trimming and J lost 3 bases; unmatched junction nucleotides: 9. The germline CDR1 and CDR2 sequences are SGHRS and YFSETQ.

This clone is a singleton in its sample. The chain links TRBV30 to TRBJ1-4, with TRBD1 matching 7 bases. CDR1 is GTSNPN, CDR2 SVGIG, per germline (reference sequence). This CDR3 contains 15 residues. V was pared by 3 bases and J by 0 bases, with 4 bases of the junction left unmatched. CDR3 bases: TGTGCCTGGAGGCCTACAGGGGCAACTAATGAAAAACTGTTTTTT. It translates to CAWRPTGATNEKLFF.

This chain connects TRBV9 to TRBJ2-1; TRBD1 matches 9 bases. This CDR3 is built from 17 residues. V lost 0 bases to trimming and J lost 13 bases; unmatched junction nucleotides: 17. Germline V CDR1 and CDR2: SGDLS, YYNGEE. The CDR3 region is CASSVVPWTGARNLQFF. CDR3 in DNA: TGTGCCAGCAGCGTAGTCCCATGGACAGGGGCCCGCAATTTACAGTTCTTC.

This clone was observed a few times. The genes are TRBV30 and TRBJ1-4; D call uncertain. Deletions cut 2 bases from V and 4 bases from J, with 11 bases between. CDR1 and CDR2 from the germline V gene are GTSNPN and SVGIG (reference sequence). This CDR3 contains 14 residues. The chain's CDR3 is CAWSNWGINEKLFF. Here the CDR3 DNA reads TGTGCCTGGAGTAACTGGGGTATTAATGAAAAACTGTTTTTT.

The chain carries TRBV28 and TRBJ2-7; D not resolved. Trimming stripped 6 bases from V and 9 bases from J, with 15 bases between. CDR1 is MDHEN, CDR2 SYDVKM, per germline. This CDR3 is built from 12 residues. The DNA of the CDR3 is TGTGCCAGCAGCTCCGTCGTGCTGCGGCAGTACTTC. Translating it yields CASSSVVLRQYF.

This clone was picked up a small number of times. The chain links TRBV6-2 or TRBV6-3 to TRBJ2-3; either TRBD1 or TRBD2 may fit D (5 bases each). This CDR3 is built from 15 residues. Trimming took 6 bases from V and 0 from J, leaving 13 bases between them. Germline V gene data show CDR1 as MNHEY and CDR2 as SVGEGT. This chain's CDR3 is CASSYLGTSTDTQYF. CDR3 in DNA: TGTGCCAGCAGCTACCTGGGGACGAGCACAGATACGCAGTATTTT.

Comment on this clone: Relative to the germline gene, one junction end is altered; a read error may explain this. This sequence joins TRBV6-2 or TRBV6-3 and TRBJ2-5, with 9 bases matching TRBD2. The CDR3 runs 15 residues. Germline V gene sequence: CDR1 MNHEY, CDR2 SVGEGT. In DNA form, the CDR3 reads TGTTCCAGCAGTTCCTCGCGGGGGGGCCTACAGACCCAGTACTTC. Residues: CSSSSSRGGLQTQYF.

The V gene is TRBV7-3, the J gene TRBJ1-2, with 8 bases aligning to TRBD1. J gave up 7 bases and V 2 bases, and 3 bases lay outside the gene matches. This CDR3 is 13 amino acids long. In germline, CDR1 is SGHTA, CDR2 FQGTGA. CDR3 in amino acids: CASSLDRGGGYTF. The CDR3 DNA is TGTGCCAGCAGCTTAGACAGGGGTGGTGGCTACACCTTC.

The table lists this clone with many counts. A much bigger clone sits one base away, suggesting this may be a read error. Different DNA sequences within this sample yield the same CDR3. The chain combines TRBV6-1 with TRBJ1-1, with 9 nucleotides matching TRBD1. Germline-derived CDR1 and CDR2 are MNHNS and SASEGT. With V trimmed by 6 bases and J by 7 bases, 9 bases remained unmatched. The length of the CDR3 is 14 residues. The CDR3 coding sequence is TGTGCCAGCAGGAGGGGACAGGGTTGGAATGAAGCTTTCTTT. Its protein is CASRRGQGWNEAFF.

This sequence joins TRBV7-3 and TRBJ2-1; TRBD2 is a possible D gene (5 bases). V shed 5 bases and J shed 4 bases, with 15 bases lying between them. The CDR3 spans 15 residues. In germline, CDR1 is SGHTA, CDR2 FQGTGA. The CDR3, as DNA: TGTGCCAGCAGCACATCTTTATCGGGGTACAATGAGCAGTTCTTC. It encodes CASSTSLSGYNEQFF.

This clone was seen many times. The chain couples TRBV5-1 to TRBJ2-3; 8 bases align to TRBD2. Losses at the gene ends were 7 bases for V and 4 bases for J; bases not matched to a gene: 11. CDR3 length: 15 amino acids. Germline V CDR1 and CDR2: SGHRS, YFSETQ. CDR3: CASAITGTSPDTQYF. CDR3 DNA: TGCGCCAGCGCCATAACCGGGACTAGTCCAGATACGCAGTATTTT.

This clone was found many times. This chain uses TRBV19 with TRBJ1-2; unclear D gene. The V gene lost 3 bases and the J gene lost 5 bases, with 16 bases spanning the gap. This CDR3 is built from 15 residues. Germline assignment: CDR1 LNHDA and CDR2 SQIVND (reference sequence). For the CDR3, the DNA is TGTGCCAGTAGTATGTTGCACTCGCGGGGTTATGGCTACACCTTC. Its translation: CASSMLHSRGYGYTF.

This chain uses TRBV5-1 with TRBJ2-7; the D gene is possibly TRBD1 (6 bases). The CDR3 loop spans 14 amino acids. V dropped 0 bases and J dropped 5 bases, with 12 bases sitting between them. CDR1 SGHRS and CDR2 YFSETQ come from the germline V gene. The CDR3 loop reads CASSLGTGFNEQYF. As DNA, the CDR3 is TGCGCCAGCAGCTTGGGAACAGGGTTTAACGAGCAGTACTTC.

Judged by abundance, this clone is medium-sized. The rearrangement joins TRBV20-1 to TRBJ2-7, with D unresolved. The germline V and J ends were trimmed by 0 bases and 3 bases, with 9 bases remaining between them. Germline V gene data show CDR1 as DFQATT and CDR2 as SNEGSKA (reference sequence). This CDR3 region has 13 residues. The chain's CDR3 is CSARETSSYEQYF. CDR3 bases: TGCAGTGCTAGAGAAACCAGTAGCTACGAGCAGTACTTC.

This clone was counted many times. The chain recombines TRBV3-1 with TRBJ2-1; no clear D. Trimming pared 1 base from V and 6 bases from J, leaving 7 bases between. The CDR3 has 13 amino acids. CDR1 is LGHDT, CDR2 YNNKEL, per germline (reference sequence). The CDR3 DNA follows: TGTGCCAGCAGCCAAGCCCCGAGCAATGAGCAGTTCTTC. Translating gives CASSQAPSNEQFF.

This clone was observed at least ten times. V usage is TRBV5-4 and J usage is TRBJ2-3; no firm D call. Germline loops: CDR1 SGHNT, CDR2 YYREEE (reference sequence). The CDR3 length is 18 residues. V lost 1 base and J 1 base, leaving 19 bases between the germline ends. The CDR3 reads CASSLWVIMRSGTDTQYF. Here the CDR3 DNA reads TGTGCCAGCAGCTTGTGGGTAATTATGAGATCTGGCACAGATACGCAGTATTTT.

The rearrangement links TRBV5-1 to TRBJ1-3; D unresolved. The CDR3 loop spans 16 amino acids. Germline loops: CDR1 SGHRS, CDR2 YFSETQ. The V end lost 0 bases, the J end lost 0 bases, and 10 bases lay between the germline ends. The CDR3 DNA sequence: TGCGCCAGCAGCTTGGCCGGAGCCCTCTCTGGAAACACCATATATTTT. It specifies CASSLAGALSGNTIYF. Looking up the rest from reference TRBV5-1 and TRBJ1-3 gives the full variable domain: KAGVTQTPRYLIKTRGQQVTLSCSPISGHRSVSWYQQTPGQGLQFLFEYFSETQRNKGNFPGRFSGRQFSNSRSEMNVSTLELGDSALYLCASSLAGALSGNTIYFGEGSWLTVV.

This sequence joins TRBV6-5 and TRBJ1-1; D call uncertain. The V gene's germline CDR1 is MNHEY and CDR2 SVGAGI. Trimming left V 0 bases short and J 3 bases short, with 11 bases between. This CDR3 has 15 amino acids. This chain's CDR3 is CASSYSGFYDTEAFF. CDR3 DNA: TGTGCCAGCAGTTACTCGGGTTTTTATGACACTGAAGCTTTCTTT.

This clone showed up many times. The chain couples TRBV7-3 to TRBJ2-3; perhaps TRBD1 as D (6 bases). CDR3 length: 14 amino acids. Germline V lookup: CDR1 SGHTA, CDR2 FQGTGA. V lost 6 bases, J lost 0 bases, and 10 bases lay in between. CDR3 nucleotide sequence: TGTGCCAGCAGGTGGACAGTTAGCACAGATACGCAGTATTTT. Encoded protein: CASRWTVSTDTQYF. Supplemented by reference TRBV7-3 and TRBJ2-3, the full variable domain reads GAGVSQTPSNKVTEKGKYVELRCDPISGHTALYWYRQSLGQGPEFLIYFQGTGAADDSGLPNDRFFAVRPEGSVSTLKIQRTERGDSAVYLCASRWTVSTDTQYFGPGTRLTVL.